The clone carrying this T cell receptor (beta chain) was seen many times. The antigen is unknown. For repertoire sequencing, the TCR beta CDR3 regions were amplified from RNA transcripts. HTBI-primed RT-PCR formed the first round, and a multiplex PCR formed the second. TCRdb ran MiXCR on the multiplex PCR reads and lists one entry per CDR3 protein. The sample has under 800,000 distinct CDR3 sequences; about a fifth are singletons. The data belong to a study of Graves' ophthalmopathy and Graves' hyperthyroidism. Background on the study: Specimen type is peripheral blood, obtained at initial diagnosis before any treatment. Study-level results: Among expanded thyroid clonotypes above 0.001 frequency, most also occurred in blood.

V lost 3 bases and J lost 2, with 8 bases in between. The CDR3 is made up of 12 amino acids. Per germline, CDR1 GTSNPN and CDR2 SVGIG (reference sequence). Patients were excluded if they had other autoimmune diseases or uncontrolled infections, and likewise if pregnancy or lactation applied. PBMCs were obtained from approximately 10 ml of fresh peripheral blood. This sequence was found in a young woman with stable Graves' hyperthyroidism. Some clones in this sample may be carry-over from other donors' samples. The sequencing sample was made of peripheral blood. This chain joins TRBV30 and TRBJ2-7; D remains unclear. The CDR3 coding sequence is TGTGCCTGGAGGGCTGCAGCCTACGAGCAGTACTTC. This gives the protein CAWRAAAYEQYF.